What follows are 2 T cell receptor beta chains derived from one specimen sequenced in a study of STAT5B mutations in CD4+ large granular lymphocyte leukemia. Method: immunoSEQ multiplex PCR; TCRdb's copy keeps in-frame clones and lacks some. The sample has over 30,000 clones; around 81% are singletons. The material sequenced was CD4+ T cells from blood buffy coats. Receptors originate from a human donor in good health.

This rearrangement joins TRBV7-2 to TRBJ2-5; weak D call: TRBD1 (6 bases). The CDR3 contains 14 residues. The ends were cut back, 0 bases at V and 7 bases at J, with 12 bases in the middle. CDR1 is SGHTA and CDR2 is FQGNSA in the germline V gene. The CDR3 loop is CASSLAQDRGTQYF. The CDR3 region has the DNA TGTGCCAGCAGCTTAGCGCAGGACAGAGGGACCCAGTACTTC. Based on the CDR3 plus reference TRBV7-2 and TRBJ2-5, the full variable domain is GAGVSQSPSNKVTEKGKDVELRCDPISGHTALYWYRQSLGQGLEFLIYFQGNSAPDKSGLPSDRFSAERTGGSVSTLTIQRTQQEDSAVYLCASSLAQDRGTQYFGPGTRLLVL.

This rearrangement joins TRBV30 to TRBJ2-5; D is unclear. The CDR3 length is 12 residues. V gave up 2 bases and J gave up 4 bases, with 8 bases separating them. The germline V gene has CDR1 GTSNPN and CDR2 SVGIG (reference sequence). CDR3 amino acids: CAWSNIGETQYF. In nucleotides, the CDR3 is TGTGCCTGGAGTAATATAGGAGAGACCCAGTACTTC.